The clone carrying this TCR beta chain was counted a few times. Its antigen is undetermined. What the library attached to individual cDNA molecules were unique molecular identifiers. In the source study's methods: A per-sample median of 95,638 TCRs was observed, with counts ranging from roughly 20,000 to 690,600. TCRdb called the reads again in MiXCR, with one record for every CDR3 protein. TCRdb, not the original authors, processed these V and J calls. The repertoire has about 120,000 distinct CDR3 sequences, 8.5% of them found once; the top ten carry 1.2% to 1.5%. From whole blood left unfractionated, total RNA was extracted. The sample is drawn from a study of human T cells and chemical hapten exposure. Study results and caveats: No shift was seen in TCRs above 1 in 1000 frequency with DPC sensitization.

This CDR3 is 14 amino acids long. V shed 1 base and J shed 5 bases, with 6 bases lying between them. In germline, CDR1 is SNHLY, CDR2 FYNNEI. The chain couples TRBV2 to TRBJ1-6; D call uncertain. This clonotype was obtained from a human donor in good health. Some clones in this sample may be carry-over from other donors' samples. Sequencing used whole blood. The chain's CDR3 is CASSEGTHNSPLHF. The CDR3 DNA follows: TGTGCCAGCAGTGAAGGGACTCATAATTCACCCCTCCACTTT.